This T cell receptor beta chain was found in a study of cytomegalovirus exposure and HLA in healthy donors. With 1 base removed from V and 9 bases from J, the gap between germline ends came to 19 bases. The CDR3 has 16 residues. The germline CDR1 and CDR2 sequences are LGHNT and FRNRAP. The PCR contained 60 Vbeta and 13 Jbeta primers. Profiling relied on immunoSEQ multiplex PCR, and the TCRdb table lists in-frame clones only, not all of them. The sample lists 55,000 to 80,000 clones; under 80% were seen once. The receptor was isolated from a woman aged 25 to 39 in good health and CMV-seronegative. Sample: PBMCs. J is TRBJ2-1 and V is TRBV12-5; D not resolved. CDR3 protein: CASGLGAPSNRAEQFF. The CDR3 DNA reads as TGTGCTAGTGGTTTGGGAGCTCCCTCCAACCGCGCTGAGCAGTTCTTC.